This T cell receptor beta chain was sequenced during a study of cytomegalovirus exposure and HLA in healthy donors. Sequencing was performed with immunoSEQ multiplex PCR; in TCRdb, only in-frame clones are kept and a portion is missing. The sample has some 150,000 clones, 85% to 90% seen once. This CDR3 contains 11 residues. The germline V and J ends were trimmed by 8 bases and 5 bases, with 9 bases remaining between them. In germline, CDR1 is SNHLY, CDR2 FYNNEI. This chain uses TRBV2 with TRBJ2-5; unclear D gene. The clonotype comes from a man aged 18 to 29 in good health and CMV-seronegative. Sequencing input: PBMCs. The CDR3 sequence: CASAQRETQYF. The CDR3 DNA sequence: TGTGCCAGCGCCCAGAGGGAGACCCAGTACTTC.